Shown below are 24 T cell receptor beta chains from a single sample sequenced in a study of T cells after yellow fever vaccination. TCRdb reanalysed the 5' RACE reads using MiXCR and keeps one entry per CDR3 protein. The data show roughly 310,000 distinct CDR3 sequences, with roughly 8.7% seen just once and around 17% held by the top ten. Sequenced here: PBMCs, sampled on the day of the first yellow fever vaccination. The receptors come from a young man who received the YFV17D yellow fever vaccine.

The chain joins TRBV4-1 to TRBJ2-7; possible D gene TRBD1, 5 bases. V lost 4 bases to trimming and J lost 2 bases, with 12 bases between them. Germline CDR1 reads MGHRA; CDR2 reads YSYEKL. The CDR3 loop spans 14 amino acids. The CDR3 here is CASSPRAGTYEQYV. The CDR3 region has the DNA TGCGCCAGCAGCCCCCGGGCAGGGACCTACGAGCAGTACGTC.

This clonotype was seen only a few times. The chain carries TRBV6-2 or TRBV6-3 and TRBJ2-2; D remains unclear. The V gene's germline CDR1 is MNHEY and CDR2 SVGEGT. V was trimmed by 4 bases and J by 3 bases, leaving 9 bases between them. This CDR3 has 14 residues. For the CDR3, the DNA is TGTGCCAGCAGTTGGGATGTGTACACCGGGGAGCTGTTTTTT. It translates to CASSWDVYTGELFF.

The rearrangement uses TRBV20-1 and TRBJ1-5, with D maybe TRBD1 (5 bases). V was cut by 6 bases and J by 4 bases, with 16 bases left in between. Germline V gene data show CDR1 as DFQATT and CDR2 as SNEGSKA (reference sequence). The CDR3 spans 14 residues. The CDR3 sequence is CSALRDGANQPQHF. In DNA form, the CDR3 reads TGCAGTGCCCTCCGGGACGGAGCTAATCAGCCCCAGCATTTT.

This chain joins TRBV4-3 and TRBJ2-7; 10 nucleotides match TRBD1. This CDR3 contains 15 residues. The trim removed 1 base at V and 4 bases at J, leaving 4 bases unmatched. The germline V gene has CDR1 LGHNA and CDR2 YSLEER. CDR3 amino acids: CASSQGRTGGYEQYF. CDR3 nucleotides: TGCGCCAGCAGCCAAGGGAGGACAGGGGGGTACGAGCAGTACTTC.

This chain uses TRBV19 with TRBJ2-4; D may be TRBD1 or TRBD2 (5 bases each). Germline lookup yields CDR1 LNHDA and CDR2 SQIVND (reference sequence). The CDR3 runs 14 residues. Trimming left V 3 bases short and J 2 bases short, with 8 bases between. Here the CDR3 reads CASSIRGTKNIQYF. The CDR3 coding sequence is TGTGCCAGTAGTATCCGGGGCACCAAAAACATTCAGTACTTC.

This clonotype was observed a few times. The J gene is TRBJ2-5, the V gene TRBV5-4, with a weak D call TRBD2 (6 bases). The V end was cut by 4 bases, the J end by 4 bases, with 11 bases between. This CDR3 contains 13 residues. From germline, CDR1 is SGHNT and CDR2 YYREEE (reference sequence). The CDR3 loop reads CASSADSGETQYF. CDR3 bases: TGTGCCAGCAGCGCGGATAGCGGAGAGACCCAGTACTTC.

Comment on this clonotype: A junction end diverges from the germline sequence, so it may reflect a read error. The chain carries TRBV16 and TRBJ1-3, with D hard to call. Per germline, CDR1 KGHSY and CDR2 FQNENV. The CDR3 loop spans 14 amino acids. CDR3 in DNA: TGTGCCAGCAGCAGAACCCCTTCTGGAAACACCATATTTTTT. As protein: CASSRTPSGNTIFF.

This clonotype occurred many times. This chain uses TRBV7-2 with TRBJ1-5; 8 bases are shared with TRBD1. Germline loops: CDR1 SGHTA, CDR2 FQGNSA. This CDR3 spans 15 amino acids. The ends lost 5 bases at V and 3 bases at J; junction bases unmatched: 6. The CDR3 region has the DNA TGTGCCAGCAGCCCACTACAGGGGGTCAATCAGCCCCAGCATTTT. It yields the protein CASSPLQGVNQPQHF.

The gene calls are TRBV5-1 and TRBJ1-4; D gene uncertain. The germline CDR1 and CDR2 sequences are SGHRS and YFSETQ. This CDR3 is 16 amino acids long. V was pared by 2 bases and J by 0 bases, with 11 bases between. DNA for the CDR3: TGCGCCAGCAGCTTCTACGGGCTAACAACTAATGAAAAACTGTTTTTT. As protein: CASSFYGLTTNEKLFF.

There are a few counts of this clonotype. The genes are TRBV5-1 and TRBJ2-5; D possibly corresponds to TRBD2 (5 bases). CDR1 and CDR2 from the germline V gene are SGHRS and YFSETQ. V lost 2 bases to trimming and J lost 5 bases, with 16 bases between them. The length of the CDR3 is 15 residues. This CDR3 reads CASSFLGVDGETQYF. DNA of the CDR3: TGCGCCAGCAGCTTTCTCGGGGTCGATGGGGAGACCCAGTACTTC.

This clonotype was seen a few times. V gene TRBV12-3 or TRBV12-4 combines with J gene TRBJ1-1; D is perhaps TRBD1 (6 bases). Trimming pared 5 bases from V and 5 bases from J, leaving 21 bases between. The CDR3 is made up of 16 amino acids. CDR3 nucleotide sequence: TGTGCCAGCAGTGTAGATCCCGGGACAATACGGACTGAAGCTTTCTTT. Translating it yields CASSVDPGTIRTEAFF.

The gene calls are TRBV9 and TRBJ2-5; D is undetermined. The germline V gene encodes CDR1 SGDLS and CDR2 YYNGEE. This CDR3 region has 13 residues. V was shortened by 4 bases and J by 0 bases, with 7 bases between the two germline ends. This chain's CDR3 is CASSPQDQETQYF. The CDR3, as DNA: TGTGCCAGCAGCCCCCAAGACCAAGAGACCCAGTACTTC.

This clonotype has at least ten counts. V and J are TRBV20-1 and TRBJ2-7, with D perhaps TRBD1 (6 bases). This CDR3 spans 14 amino acids. V was cut by 3 bases and J by 3 bases, with 15 bases left in between. The V gene's germline CDR1 is DFQATT and CDR2 SNEGSKA (reference sequence). This chain's CDR3 is CSASHLQGVYEQYF. For the CDR3, the DNA is TGCAGTGCTAGCCATTTACAGGGAGTCTACGAGCAGTACTTC.

This clonotype was found a few times. The V gene is TRBV7-8, the J gene TRBJ2-5; 11 bases are a match to TRBD2. V was pared by 3 bases and J by 4 bases, with 10 bases of the junction left unmatched. The germline V gene has CDR1 SGHVS and CDR2 FQNEAQ. The CDR3 contains 17 residues. The CDR3: CASSLGGASGGLETQYF. The CDR3 DNA follows: TGTGCCAGCAGCTTGGGTGGTGCTAGCGGGGGGTTAGAGACCCAGTACTTC.

This clonotype was seen a handful of times. The chain uses TRBV7-9 and TRBJ1-1; 9 bases map to TRBD1. The CDR3 extends over 15 amino acids. Per germline, CDR1 SEHNR and CDR2 FQNEAQ (reference sequence). V dropped 6 bases and J dropped 5; count of bases not matched to a gene: 10. This CDR3 is CASRKGDRDMTEAFF. The CDR3, as DNA: TGTGCCAGCAGAAAAGGGGACAGGGATATGACTGAAGCTTTCTTT.

The V gene is TRBV20-1, the J gene TRBJ2-2; 8 bases align to TRBD2. Germline CDR1 and CDR2: DFQATT and SNEGSKA (reference sequence). The CDR3 has 13 amino acids. The V gene end was trimmed by 1 base and the J gene end by 7 bases; junction bases not matched to a gene: 2. CDR3 in DNA: TGCAGTGCTAGAGGAGCGGGGGACGGGGAGCTGTTTTTT. It specifies CSARGAGDGELFF.

This clonotype came up many times. The rearrangement uses TRBV25-1 and TRBJ1-2, with unresolved D. V lost 1 base to trimming and J lost 6 bases, with 9 bases between them. The germline gives CDR1 MGHDK, CDR2 SYGVNS. The length of the CDR3 is 13 residues. CDR3 sequence (DNA): TGTGCCAGCAGTGAATTTAGGGAAGATGGCTACACCTTC. This encodes CASSEFREDGYTF.

Concerning this clonotype: One end of the junction varies from germline; a read error may be responsible. The rearrangement joins TRBV5-4 to TRBJ1-1; TRBD1 matches at 9 bases. CDR3 length equals 14 residues. The germline V gene has CDR1 SGHNT and CDR2 YYREEE (reference sequence). CDR3 sequence: CASSSLDRGARWDF. The CDR3 region has the DNA TGTGCCAGCAGCTCCCTGGACAGGGGAGCCAGGTGGGACTTT.

The genes are TRBV9 and TRBJ2-7; 8 positions match TRBD1. Germline V gene sequence: CDR1 SGDLS, CDR2 YYNGEE. The ends lost 4 bases at V and 3 bases at J; junction bases unmatched: 6. There are 14 residues in the CDR3. CDR3 amino acids: CASSPTGADYEQYF. Written as DNA, the CDR3 is TGTGCCAGCAGCCCGACAGGGGCCGACTACGAGCAGTACTTC. The full variable domain, rest sourced from reference TRBV9 and TRBJ2-7, is DSGVTQTPKHLITATGQRVTLRCSPRSGDLSVYWYQQSLDQGLQFLIQYYNGEERAKGNILERFSAQQFPDLHSELNLSSLELGDSALYFCASSPTGADYEQYFGPGTRLTVT.

This clonotype was found a few times. The V call is TRBV19, the J call TRBJ1-5, with 9 positions matching TRBD1. The germline V gene has CDR1 LNHDA and CDR2 SQIVND (reference sequence). Trimming took 7 bases from V and 4 from J; bases not matched to a gene: 8. The CDR3 consists of 15 residues. This CDR3 is CASTWDRVDNQPQHF. CDR3 coding DNA: TGTGCCAGTACCTGGGACAGGGTCGATAATCAGCCCCAGCATTTT.

This clonotype was seen many times. This rearrangement joins TRBV20-1 to TRBJ2-1, with D perhaps TRBD2 (5 bases). Germline V CDR1 and CDR2: DFQATT, SNEGSKA (reference sequence). Trimming stripped 2 bases from V and 9 bases from J, with 17 bases between. This CDR3 has 14 residues. Written as DNA, the CDR3 is TGCAGTGCTAGAACCGGGATATCCTCGGGTGAGCAGTTCTTC. The encoded protein is CSARTGISSGEQFF.

This clonotype was detected only a few times. The chain recombines TRBV11-2 with TRBJ1-2, with a tentative D call TRBD1 (5 bases). From germline, CDR1 is SGHAT and CDR2 FQNNGV. V was cut by 7 bases and J by 0 bases, with 12 bases left in between. CDR3 length: 14 residues. CDR3 in DNA: TGTGCCAGCAACCCGACAGAGTCTAACTATGGCTACACCTTC. This encodes CASNPTESNYGYTF.

This clonotype was counted between two and nine times. The CDR3: CASSQEHTQASGDTQYF. CDR3 nucleotide sequence: TGCGCCAGCAGCCAAGAACACACGCAGGCCTCGGGAGATACGCAGTATTTT. The chain is built from TRBV4-1 and TRBJ2-3, with D uncertain. Trimming removed 0 bases at V and 5 bases at J, with 18 bases between. Germline V gene data show CDR1 as MGHRA and CDR2 as YSYEKL. The CDR3 is made up of 17 amino acids.

This clonotype is termed medium-sized (0.01 to 0.1%). One end of the junction varies from germline; a read error may be responsible. The chain carries TRBV5-1 and TRBJ2-5; D may be TRBD2 (5 bases). The CDR3 is 13 amino acids. CDR1 and CDR2 from the germline V gene are SGHRS and YFSETQ. The CDR3 region has the DNA TGTGCCAGCAGCTTAGAGGGCCAAGAGACCCAGTACTTC. It yields the protein CASSLEGQETQYF. The whole variable domain, filled in from reference TRBV5-1 and TRBJ2-5, reads KAGVTQTPRYLIKTRGQQVTLSCSPISGHRSVSWYQQTPGQGLQFLFEYFSETQRNKGNFPGRFSGRQFSNSRSEMNVSTLELGDSALYLCASSLEGQETQYFGPGTRLLVL.